Shown below are 32 T cell receptor beta chains from a single sample sequenced in a study of long-term antiretroviral therapy in people with HIV. The authors ran the immunoSEQ assay, v3.0, at survey level. Data came from immunoSEQ multiplex PCR; TCRdb stores just in-frame clones and leaves some out. The sample has about 33,000 clones; over 65% are singletons. The specimen comprised unsorted PBMCs, sampled 2 years after starting antiretroviral therapy. The receptors here all came from a woman in her forties or fifties with HIV.

The chain carries TRBV25-1 and TRBJ1-4; D not certain. The CDR3 is 14 amino acids. Deletions cut 3 bases from V and 10 bases from J, with 15 bases between. Germline loops: CDR1 MGHDK, CDR2 SYGVNS. CDR3 bases: TGTGCCAGCAGTGAGCAGCGGGGATCGGGAAAACTGTTTTTT. This sequence encodes CASSEQRGSGKLFF.

V usage is TRBV18 and J usage is TRBJ2-1; 8 bases match TRBD2. Germline V gene sequence: CDR1 KGHSH, CDR2 LQKENI. V gave up 4 bases and J gave up 4 bases; unmatched junction bases: 6. This CDR3 comprises 15 residues. This CDR3 is CASSQGLGQYNEQFF. The DNA for the CDR3 is TGTGCCAGCTCACAGGGACTAGGGCAATACAATGAGCAGTTCTTC.

The genes are TRBV5-1 and TRBJ1-1; TRBD1 is a possible D gene (6 bases). The CDR3 sequence is 18 residues long. Between the trimmed V and J ends, which lost 6 bases and 6 bases, there was a span of 30 bases. CDR1 is SGHRS, CDR2 YFSETQ, per germline. The CDR3 DNA follows: TGCGCCAGCAAGCGTCGGGGTGAGTCCGGGGGGGCGAGGGCTGAAGCTTTCTTT. This translates into CASKRRGESGGARAEAFF.

CDR3 loop: CASRDTYYSNQPQHF. CDR3 sequence (DNA): TGCGCCAGTAGGGACACCTATTATAGCAATCAGCCCCAGCATTTT. This chain connects TRBV10-1 to TRBJ1-5; the D gene is possibly TRBD1 (6 bases). V was cut by 9 bases and J by 0 bases, with 15 bases left in between. The CDR3 totals 15 residues. CDR1 WNHNN and CDR2 SYGVQD come from the germline V gene (reference sequence).

This sequence joins TRBV28 and TRBJ1-1; D perhaps matches TRBD1 (6 bases). Per the germline V gene, CDR1 is MDHEN and CDR2 is SYDVKM. CDR3 size: 16 residues. V was shortened by 2 bases and J by 0 bases, with 13 bases between the two germline ends. The CDR3 DNA reads as TGTGCCAGCAGTTTACCGGGACATATCATGAACACTGAAGCTTTCTTT. Its protein is CASSLPGHIMNTEAFF.

The chain recombines TRBV4-1 with TRBJ1-1; D gene unclear. CDR3 size: 16 residues. The V gene's germline CDR1 is MGHRA and CDR2 YSYEKL. V gave up 1 base and J gave up 0 bases, with 12 bases separating them. In DNA, the CDR3 is TGCGCCAGCAGCCAAGTGGGAGCAAGGATGAACACTGAAGCTTTCTTT. This sequence encodes CASSQVGARMNTEAFF.

This clone has just one count. V is TRBV7-3 and J is TRBJ2-1, with D possibly being TRBD2 (6 bases). CDR3 size: 13 residues. V lost 5 bases and J 7 bases, leaving 12 bases between the germline ends. CDR1 is SGHTA, CDR2 FQGTGA, per germline. The CDR3 loop reads CASSQLAGNEQFF. The DNA for the CDR3 is TGTGCCAGCAGCCAACTAGCAGGGAATGAGCAGTTCTTC.

The rearrangement uses TRBV6-1 and TRBJ1-4; 11 bases agree with TRBD1. The V segment lost 5 bases and the J segment 6 bases; nucleotides outside the gene matches: 5. There are 15 residues in the CDR3. The V gene's germline CDR1 is MNHNS and CDR2 SASEGT. CDR3: CASSSWGQGDEKLFF. Here the CDR3 DNA reads TGTGCCAGCAGTTCCTGGGGACAGGGGGATGAAAAACTGTTTTTT.

This clone has only a few counts. CDR3 DNA: TGTGCCAGCAGTTTAAGGAGTACGCAGTATTTT. It encodes CASSLRSTQYF. This chain links TRBV27 with TRBJ2-3; D is unresolved. Per the germline V gene, CDR1 is MNHEY and CDR2 is SMNVEV (reference sequence). CDR3 length equals 11 residues. Deletions cut 2 bases from V and 8 bases from J, with 5 bases between.

The V and J genes are TRBV27 and TRBJ2-2; perhaps TRBD2 as D (6 bases). The CDR3 covers 12 residues. Germline V lookup: CDR1 MNHEY, CDR2 SMNVEV (reference sequence). Trimming removed 8 bases from V and 7 bases from J, with 11 bases in between. In nucleotides, the CDR3 is TGTGCCAGCGGACGGCGGGGCGGGGAGCTGTTTTTT. It specifies CASGRRGGELFF.

V is TRBV9 and J is TRBJ1-3; maybe TRBD1 (5 bases). Germline values: CDR1 SGDLS, CDR2 YYNGEE. Between the trimmed V and J ends, which lost 7 bases and 0 bases, there was a span of 17 bases. The CDR3 runs 16 residues. DNA of the CDR3: TGTGCCAGCGGATCGTCGGGGGGGACCTCTGGAAACACCATATATTTT. Protein: CASGSSGGTSGNTIYF.

The chain couples TRBV4-2 to TRBJ1-1; D unresolved. CDR1 is LGHNA, CDR2 YNFKEQ, per germline. There are 15 residues in the CDR3. Trimming shortened V by 4 bases and J by 0 bases, and 12 bases separated the two germline ends. CDR3 sequence reads: CASSPPSGLNTEAFF. CDR3 DNA sequence: TGTGCCAGCAGCCCACCCTCTGGCCTGAACACTGAAGCTTTCTTT.

The CDR3 region is CASSTYIDEQFF. DNA for the CDR3: TGTGCCAGTAGTACCTATATAGATGAGCAGTTCTTC. This chain uses TRBV19 with TRBJ2-1; D is uncertain. With 4 bases removed from V and 8 bases from J, the gap between germline ends came to 9 bases. Germline CDR1 reads LNHDA; CDR2 reads SQIVND (reference sequence). There are 12 residues in the CDR3.

This chain uses TRBV19 with TRBJ1-2, with TRBD1 matching over 10 bases. Germline-derived CDR1 and CDR2 are LNHDA and SQIVND (reference sequence). After removal of 7 bases from V and 0 bases from J, the junction contained 5 bases not matched to a gene. This CDR3 has 15 residues. The CDR3 bases are TGTGCCAGTACCCCCGGGACAGGGGCTAACTATGGCTACACCTTC. This codes for CASTPGTGANYGYTF.

The chain employs TRBV4-2 and TRBJ2-1; TRBD2 aligns across 10 bases. Per the germline V gene, CDR1 is LGHNA and CDR2 is YNFKEQ. The CDR3 totals 17 residues. Trimming took 0 bases from V and 7 from J; bases not matched to a gene: 9. CDR3 in DNA: TGTGCCAGCAGCCAAGACCCCTTAGCGGGGGGCCTGAATGAGCAGTTCTTC. Protein product: CASSQDPLAGGLNEQFF.

The chain joins TRBV4-1 to TRBJ1-6, with no clear D. This CDR3 comprises 14 residues. Trimming shortened V by 3 bases and J by 6 bases, and 9 bases separated the two germline ends. Germline V gene data show CDR1 as MGHRA and CDR2 as YSYEKL. The CDR3 sequence is CASSQDGLNSPLHF. Here the CDR3 DNA reads TGCGCCAGCAGCCAGGACGGGCTTAATTCACCCCTCCACTTT.

The chain links TRBV5-6 to TRBJ2-7; possibly TRBD2 for D (6 bases). This CDR3 comprises 13 residues. V dropped 10 bases and J dropped 1 base, with 15 bases sitting between them. Per the germline V gene, CDR1 is SGHDT and CDR2 is YYEEEE. In nucleotides, the CDR3 is TGTGCCGGCCGGGACTTTCCTTCCTACGAGCAGTACTTC. Protein product: CAGRDFPSYEQYF.

This sequence joins TRBV11-2 and TRBJ1-1, with D perhaps TRBD1 (5 bases). Germline values: CDR1 SGHAT, CDR2 FQNNGV. The germline V and J ends were trimmed by 5 bases and 1 base, with 8 bases remaining between them. The CDR3 loop spans 13 amino acids. In DNA form, the CDR3 reads TGTGCCAGCAGCCGGGACGGGAACACTGAAGCTTTCTTT. It is translated as CASSRDGNTEAFF.

This clone was counted only a few times. V usage is TRBV10-1 and J usage is TRBJ2-7, with 9 nucleotides matching TRBD2. Germline CDR1 reads WNHNN; CDR2 reads SYGVQD (reference sequence). The CDR3 has 13 residues. J was trimmed by 2 bases and V by 6 bases; bases with no gene match: 2. As DNA, the CDR3 is TGCGCCAGCAGGCTAGCGGGGACCTACGAGCAGTACGTC. This translates into CASRLAGTYEQYV.

This clone appeared once. The V and J genes are TRBV19 and TRBJ2-7; no firm D call. V lost 5 bases to trimming and J lost 0 bases, with 11 bases between them. The CDR3 is made up of 14 amino acids. Germline-derived CDR1 and CDR2 are LNHDA and SQIVND (reference sequence). In nucleotides, the CDR3 is TGTGCCAGTAGTCGGAAAGGAAGCTCCTACGAGCAGTACTTC. Residues: CASSRKGSSYEQYF.

The V and J genes are TRBV19 and TRBJ1-1; a weak D match, TRBD1 (5 bases). Per germline, CDR1 LNHDA and CDR2 SQIVND (reference sequence). Trimming took 5 bases from V and 2 from J, leaving 18 bases between them. The CDR3 spans 16 residues. This CDR3 reads CASSAMAAGRNTEAFF. The DNA of the CDR3 is TGTGCCAGTAGTGCAATGGCGGCAGGGCGAAACACTGAAGCTTTCTTT.

The genes are TRBV7-2 and TRBJ1-4; no definite D call. CDR3 size: 13 residues. V lost 6 bases and J 8 bases, leaving 13 bases between the germline ends. CDR1 and CDR2 (germline): SGHTA, FQGNSA. The CDR3 spells CASRRQVTEKLFF. The CDR3 DNA follows: TGTGCCAGCAGAAGGCAGGTTACCGAAAAACTGTTTTTT.

This clone was seen more than once but under ten times. The V and J genes are TRBV9 and TRBJ1-1; maybe TRBD1 (5 bases). The CDR3 contains 13 residues. Germline V gives CDR1 SGDLS, CDR2 YYNGEE. Trimming removed 0 bases from V and 4 bases from J, with 7 bases in between. CDR3 nucleotide sequence: TGTGCCAGCAGCGTAGATGGGGGCACTGAAGCTTTCTTT. Its protein is CASSVDGGTEAFF.

This chain joins TRBV5-6 and TRBJ2-7, with TRBD1 as a possible D gene (6 bases). This CDR3 has 14 amino acids. V lost 8 bases and J 4 bases, leaving 19 bases between the germline ends. Germline V gene data show CDR1 as SGHDT and CDR2 as YYEEEE. The CDR3 sequence is CASLLTGTQYEQYV. The CDR3 bases are TGTGCCAGTCTATTAACCGGGACACAATACGAGCAGTACGTC.

The chain combines TRBV9 with TRBJ1-3, with TRBD1 identical over 7 bases. Germline V CDR1 and CDR2: SGDLS, YYNGEE. Trimming took 0 bases from V and 8 from J; bases not matched to a gene: 8. The CDR3 covers 15 residues. The CDR3 spells CASSVGGQGVDTIYF. The CDR3 DNA is TGTGCCAGCAGCGTAGGAGGGCAGGGGGTGGACACCATATATTTT.

In this sample, this clone turned up a few times. J is TRBJ2-2 and V is TRBV14, with D unclear. Germline V gene data show CDR1 as SGHDN and CDR2 as FVKESK. This CDR3 region has 13 residues. V was pared by 1 base and J by 3 bases, with 3 bases between. This chain's CDR3 is CASSQVHTGELFF. CDR3 nucleotides: TGTGCCAGCAGCCAAGTTCACACCGGGGAGCTGTTTTTT.

The chain has TRBV5-1 and TRBJ1-5; D is ambiguous. The CDR3 is made up of 16 amino acids. V was trimmed by 4 bases and J by 2 bases, leaving 16 bases between them. The germline CDR1 and CDR2 sequences are SGHRS and YFSETQ. The DNA for the CDR3 is TGCGCCAGCAGCCCATTGCCCCTTAACGGCAATCAGCCCCAGCATTTT. Protein: CASSPLPLNGNQPQHF.

This clone was seen just once. CDR3 region: CASSGDFDTGELFF. CDR3 DNA: TGTGCCAGCAGTGGGGACTTCGACACCGGGGAGCTGTTTTTT. The chain uses TRBV25-1 and TRBJ2-2, with a weak D call TRBD2 (6 bases). With 4 bases removed from V and 3 bases from J, the gap between germline ends came to 9 bases. From germline, CDR1 is MGHDK and CDR2 SYGVNS. The CDR3 extends over 14 amino acids.

The chain links TRBV10-3 to TRBJ2-7, with unresolved D. CDR3 length equals 14 residues. The germline V gene has CDR1 ENHRY and CDR2 SYGVKD. V was clipped by 3 bases and J by 0 bases, with 9 bases between them. The CDR3: CAISDGPSSYEQYF. The CDR3 region has the DNA TGTGCCATCAGTGACGGGCCGAGCTCCTACGAGCAGTACTTC.

The V and J genes are TRBV11-2 and TRBJ2-7; TRBD2 agrees at 14 bases. The CDR3 loop spans 17 amino acids. Trimming took 5 bases from V and 3 from J; bases not matched to a gene: 9. Germline CDR1 SGHAT, CDR2 FQNNGV. The CDR3 protein is CASSLQTSGGAGYEQYV. CDR3 bases: TGTGCCAGCAGCCTCCAGACTAGCGGGGGGGCCGGCTACGAGCAGTACGTC.

As DNA, the CDR3 is TGCGCCAGCAGTCAATCGGGCAAAGGGTCTCACCCCTACGAGCAGTACGTC. It translates to CASSQSGKGSHPYEQYV. The rearrangement links TRBV23-1 to TRBJ2-7; D not resolved. TRBV23-1 has ORF status, its function being uncertain. CDR3 length: 17 residues. The ends were cut back, 0 bases at V and 2 bases at J, with 17 bases in the middle.

The sample holds a few counts of this clone. The J gene is TRBJ2-7, the V gene TRBV7-9, with TRBD1 identical over 10 bases. The CDR3 has 17 amino acids. Germline assignment: CDR1 SEHNR and CDR2 FQNEAQ (reference sequence). V shed 5 bases, J shed 1 base, and the junction held 11 bases outside the gene matches. CDR3 coding DNA: TGTGCCAGCAGCCCCAACATCCCGGGACAGGGGTCCTACGAGCAGTACTTC. Translated: CASSPNIPGQGSYEQYF.